These 2 T cell receptor beta chains were sequenced from one sample in a study of shared clonotypes between healthy human individuals. Naive CD8 populations comprised CD45RO-negative cells positively selected for CCR7, excluding terminally differentiated effector memory CD45RA+ cells. Profiling relied on immunoSEQ multiplex PCR, and the TCRdb table lists in-frame clones only, not all of them. The sample consists of about 2 million clones, around 96% of them appearing once. Sample: naive CD8+ T cells sorted from blood. The origin of the receptors is a man between 18 and 35 years old in good health.

CDR3 sequence (DNA): TGTGCCAGCAGTCCACCGGGCCCGATTGGCCATGAGCAGTTCTTC. It is translated as CASSPPGPIGHEQFF. J is TRBJ2-1 and V is TRBV28, with unresolved D. Looked up from germline, CDR1 is MDHEN and CDR2 is SYDVKM. The CDR3 covers 15 residues. Trimming stripped 5 bases from V and 8 bases from J, with 19 bases between.

The rearrangement links TRBV28 to TRBJ2-7; D not certain. The CDR3 has 14 residues. Germline V gene sequence: CDR1 MDHEN, CDR2 SYDVKM. V shed 7 bases and J shed 1 base, with 14 bases lying between them. The CDR3 DNA reads as TGTGCCAGCAATAAGCTAGATAGGTCCTACGAGCAGTACTTC. Amino acids: CASNKLDRSYEQYF.